The rows below give T cell receptor beta chains drawn from one sample of a study of blood T cell repertoires in COVID-19. Only in-frame clones appear in the TCRdb table, and some are missing; sequencing was by immunoSEQ multiplex PCR. The data contain 250,000 or so clones, 70% to 85% of them singletons. The specimen was peripheral blood. The receptors stem from a woman at least 80 years old with acute or convalescent COVID-19. CDR3s include the opening cysteine and the closing phenylalanine or tryptophan. A D gene is named only where the DNA matches it firmly. Clone size is given for some rows only: seen once, a few or many times, or a class if the clone is expanded.

clone size,D gene,V gene,J gene,CDR3 protein,CDR3 DNA
.,.,TRBV2,TRBJ2-2,CASSEARAGTGELFF,TGTGCCAGCAGTGAAGCCAGGGCAGGGACCGGGGAGCTGTTTTTT
.,TRBD2,TRBV5-1,TRBJ2-7,CASSLGSGGSYEQYF,TGCGCCAGCAGCTTGGGTAGCGGGGGGTCCTACGAGCAGTACTTC
.,.,TRBV14,TRBJ1-1,CASRRGGGGTEAFF,TGTGCCAGCAGGCGCGGGGGCGGTGGCACTGAAGCTTTCTTT
.,.,TRBV28,TRBJ1-6,CASSLDPGTFNSPLHF,TGTGCCAGCAGTTTAGACCCCGGGACATTCAATTCACCCCTCCACTTT
few,TRBD1,TRBV5-6,TRBJ1-6,CASSFDRGYNSPLHF,TGTGCCAGCAGTTTCGACAGGGGTTATAATTCACCCCTCCACTTT
.,TRBD2,TRBV2,TRBJ2-5,CASSSPSGEPQETQYF,TGTGCCAGCAGTTCGCCTAGCGGGGAACCGCAAGAGACCCAGTACTTC
.,TRBD1,TRBV6-6,TRBJ2-7,CASSYSETGSYEQYF,TGTGCCAGCAGTTACTCGGAGACAGGGAGCTACGAGCAGTACTTC
.,TRBD1,TRBV5-1,TRBJ1-1,CASRIQTGGNTEAFF,TGCGCCAGCAGAATACAGACAGGGGGGAACACTGAAGCTTTCTTT
.,.,TRBV21-1,TRBJ1-1,CASSISGIWLEAFF,TGTGCCAGCAGCATCTCCGGGATTTGGCTTGAAGCTTTCTTT
.,.,TRBV5-4,TRBJ2-2,CASRAAPTGELFF,TGTGCCAGCAGGGCGGCACCCACCGGGGAGCTGTTTTTT
.,.,TRBV19,TRBJ1-2,CASSPDFGENSLGYTF,TGTGCCAGTAGTCCCGACTTCGGGGAAAACAGCCTTGGCTACACCTTC
.,.,TRBV6-6,TRBJ1-5,CASRRTGDNQPQHF,TGTGCCAGCAGGAGAACTGGAGATAATCAGCCCCAGCATTTT
.,TRBD1,TRBV5-1,TRBJ1-3,CASSLDRGRGNTIYF,TGCGCCAGCAGCTTGGACAGGGGGCGAGGAAACACCATATATTTT
few,TRBD1,TRBV6-2/TRBV6-3,TRBJ2-7,CASSYSDRDEQYF,TGTGCCAGCAGTTACTCGGACAGGGACGAGCAGTACTTC
.,.,TRBV5-1,TRBJ1-4,CASSFSATNEKLFF,TGCGCCAGCAGCTTCAGCGCAACTAATGAAAAACTGTTTTTT
once,.,TRBV7-8,TRBJ2-7,CASSPTGTLTYEQYF,TGTGCCAGCAGCCCGACCGGGACTCTCACCTACGAGCAGTACTTC
.,.,TRBV7-8,TRBJ2-5,CASSPSPEVAQYF,TGTGCCAGCAGCCCCAGCCCCGAGGTCGCCCAGTACTTC
.,TRBD1,TRBV5-1,TRBJ2-5,CASSKGTGQETQYF,TGCGCCAGCAGCAAAGGGACAGGACAAGAGACCCAGTACTTC
.,.,TRBV7-3,TRBJ1-1,CASSEGAGLGAFF,TGTGCCAGCAGCGAAGGTGCAGGACTTGGAGCTTTCTTT
.,.,TRBV6-6,TRBJ1-5,CASSYTARSSNQPQHF,TGTGCCAGCAGTTACACCGCTAGGAGTAGCAATCAGCCCCAGCATTTT
.,.,TRBV6-5,TRBJ2-2,CASSYTPNTGELFF,TGTGCCAGCAGTTATACACCGAACACCGGGGAGCTGTTTTTT
.,.,TRBV28,TRBJ1-1,CASSFRESEAFF,TGTGCCAGCAGTTTCCGCGAGTCTGAAGCTTTCTTT
.,TRBD2,TRBV2,TRBJ2-3,CASRLTSGGKSDTQYF,TGTGCCAGCAGGCTCACTAGCGGGGGGAAATCAGATACGCAGTATTTT